A single TCR beta chain is shown here with its context. Sequencing was performed with immunoSEQ multiplex PCR; in TCRdb, only in-frame clones are kept and a portion is missing. The repertoire holds about 56,000 clones, with nearly 90% as singletons. This entry comes from a study of blood T cell repertoires in COVID-19. This CDR3 spans 15 amino acids. Germline CDR1 is MNHEY and CDR2 is SVGEGT. With V trimmed by 2 bases and J by 5 bases, 3 bases remained unmatched. The sample was peripheral blood. The genes are TRBV6-2 or TRBV6-3 and TRBJ1-5, with TRBD1 matching 10 bases. The receptor's source is a woman aged 55-69 years with COVID-19, enrolled during active disease. The CDR3 protein is CASSYGQGVHQPQHF. The DNA for the CDR3 is TGTGCCAGCAGTTACGGACAGGGGGTCCATCAGCCCCAGCATTTT.